These T cell receptor beta chains were read from a single sample in a study of a mutant IDH1 vaccine in newly diagnosed glioma. No antigen is known for these receptors. Profiling relied on immunoSEQ multiplex PCR, and the TCRdb table lists in-frame clones only, not all of them. The data contain 45,000 to 70,000 clones, over 70% of them singletons. Sequences were derived from PBMCs, sampled from a glioma patient whose treatment included an IDH1 peptide vaccine. These receptor sequences come from a young man with glioma. CDR3s include the opening cysteine and the closing phenylalanine or tryptophan. The D gene is left open where the match is weak. Size is omitted from some rows. Given values are once, few, many or a class for expanded clones.

j_call cdr3_length d_call v_call clone_size cdr3_aa cdr3_nt
TRBJ2-5 16 . TRBV6-4 . CASTKETSRIQETQYF TGTGCCAGCACCAAAGAGACCTCTAGAATTCAAGAGACCCAGTACTTC
TRBJ1-1 16 TRBD1 TRBV28 . CASSLKTGGKGTEAFF TGTGCCAGCAGTTTAAAAACAGGGGGCAAGGGCACTGAAGCTTTCTTT
TRBJ2-7 12 . TRBV7-9 . CASSLPIYEQYF TGTGCCAGCAGCCTCCCCATTTACGAGCAGTACTTC
TRBJ2-3 16 TRBD2 TRBV4-2 . CASSLTSGGATDAQYF TGTGCCAGCAGCCTCACTAGCGGGGGGGCGACAGATGCGCAGTATTTT
TRBJ1-2 14 . TRBV29-1 . CSILRTGANYGYTF TGCAGCATATTAAGGACGGGGGCTAACTATGGCTACACCTTC
TRBJ2-4 13 TRBD1 TRBV10-3 . CATEGGAKNIQYF TGTGCCACAGAAGGGGGCGCCAAAAACATTCAGTACTTC
TRBJ2-7 12 TRBD1 TRBV6-1 . CASSRTGFEQYF TGTGCCAGCAGTCGGACAGGGTTCGAGCAGTACTTC
TRBJ1-1 15 . TRBV19 . CASSDIRDSNTEAFF TGTGCCAGTAGTGACATTAGGGATTCGAACACTGAAGCTTTCTTT
TRBJ1-2 14 . TRBV10-3 . CAIREGFSSYGYTF TGTGCCATCAGAGAAGGGTTTTCCAGCTATGGCTACACCTTC
TRBJ2-7 15 TRBD1 TRBV19 . CASASVGTGAYEQYF TGTGCCAGCGCTTCGGTCGGGACAGGGGCTTACGAGCAGTACTTC
TRBJ2-2 16 . TRBV6-6 . CASEVQGGTNTGELFF TGTGCCAGCGAGGTTCAAGGGGGAACGAACACCGGGGAGCTGTTTTTT
TRBJ2-7 15 TRBD1 TRBV5-4 . CASSFLQGALSVQYF TGTGCCAGCAGCTTTTTACAGGGGGCGCTTTCGGTGCAGTACTTC
TRBJ1-2 15 . TRBV7-8 . CASSPWGPEFYGYTF TGTGCCAGCAGCCCATGGGGGCCGGAATTCTATGGCTACACCTTC
TRBJ2-7 14 TRBD1 TRBV7-9 few CASSFSDRDYEQYF TGTGCCAGCAGCTTTTCGGACAGGGACTACGAGCAGTACTTC
TRBJ2-1 12 . TRBV5-4 . CASSLWGNEQFF TGTGCCAGCAGTTTATGGGGGAATGAGCAGTTCTTC
TRBJ1-6 14 TRBD1 TRBV28 . CASRPGTGVSPLHF TGTGCCAGCAGACCCGGGACAGGGGTTTCACCCCTCCACTTT
TRBJ2-2 14 . TRBV7-9 . CASSLAEGTGELFF TGTGCCAGCAGCTTAGCCGAGGGTACCGGGGAGCTGTTTTTT